Listed below are T cell receptor beta chains from one sample, sequenced in a study of control samples from healthy donors and cancer patients. Some clones are missing from TCRdb's copy, which holds only in-frame ones; the method was immunoSEQ multiplex PCR. The repertoire holds around 150,000 clones, with about 89% as singletons. Sequenced material: blood. Source of these receptors: a man younger than 40 in good health. CDR3s include the opening cysteine and the closing phenylalanine or tryptophan. D genes are given only for firm matches. Expanded clones are given a class, and other clones once, few, many or no size at all.

v_gene,d_gene,len,abundance,j_gene,CDR3nt,CDR3aa
TRBV14,TRBD1,18,.,TRBJ1-1,TGTGCCAGCAGCCAAGATGTTGGGCAGGGGGCGTGGTTTTCTGAAGCTTTCTTT,CASSQDVGQGAWFSEAFF
TRBV3-1/TRBV3-2,.,14,.,TRBJ2-3,TGTGCCAGCAGCCAAGAGCCCGGGGCAGATACGCAGTATTTT,CASSQEPGADTQYF
TRBV2,.,12,.,TRBJ1-2,TGTGCCAGTGAGGACAGTAACTATGGCTACACCTTC,CASEDSNYGYTF
TRBV7-6,TRBD1,16,once,TRBJ1-3,TGTGCCAGCAGTCGCGGGACAGGGGAGCTTGTTGGCACCATATATTTT,CASSRGTGELVGTIYF
TRBV5-1,TRBD2,16,once,TRBJ2-3,TGCGCCAGCAGCAGCGGGACTAGCGGGAGCGGAGATACGCAGTATTTT,CASSSGTSGSGDTQYF
TRBV12-3/TRBV12-4,.,12,.,TRBJ2-7,TGTGCCAGCAGCCAATATTCCTACGAGCAGTACTTC,CASSQYSYEQYF
TRBV10-3,.,14,.,TRBJ1-2,TGTGCCATCAGTGAGTCGGTATCTAACTATGGCTACACCTTC,CAISESVSNYGYTF
TRBV7-2,.,14,few,TRBJ1-6,TGTGCCAGCAGCTTATTGGGGCTGAACTCACCCCTCCACTTT,CASSLLGLNSPLHF
TRBV7-2,.,11,.,TRBJ2-5,TGTGCCAGCAGCTTATTCGAGACCCAGTACTTC,CASSLFETQYF
TRBV3-1/TRBV3-2,.,16,.,TRBJ1-5,TGTGCCAGCAGCCCTCAAACAGGGAGAGGAGTTCAGCCCCAGCATTTT,CASSPQTGRGVQPQHF
TRBV2,.,15,.,TRBJ1-6,TGTGCCAGCAGTTTAACTGACGGTTATAATTCACCCCTCCACTTT,CASSLTDGYNSPLHF
TRBV5-4,.,13,once,TRBJ1-2,TGTGCCAGCAGCATCCCTCAGAACTATGGCTACACCTTC,CASSIPQNYGYTF
TRBV7-3,.,14,.,TRBJ2-3,TGTGCCAGCAGCCCAATGGGAGCTACAGATACGCAGTATTTT,CASSPMGATDTQYF
TRBV6-5,.,16,.,TRBJ1-5,TGTGCCAGCAGTTACGGCCCAACAGAGGGCAATCAGCCCCAGCATTTT,CASSYGPTEGNQPQHF
TRBV11-3,.,15,.,TRBJ2-5,TGTGCCAGCAGCCCCGGTGTGCAGGGGCCGGAGACCCAGTACTTC,CASSPGVQGPETQYF